Listed below are T cell receptor beta chains from one sample, sequenced in a study of cytomegalovirus exposure and HLA in healthy donors. Assay: immunoSEQ multiplex PCR; the TCRdb copy retains only in-frame clones and omits some. The sample lists around 100,000 clones; about 79% were seen once. Sequencing input: PBMCs. The receptors stem from a man in his fifties in good health and CMV-seropositive. Each CDR3 is given with its conserved first and last residue. The D gene is left open where the match is weak. Part of the rows lack a size; the others show once, few, many or a class for expanded clones.

j_call d_call v_call clone_size cdr3_nt cdr3_aa
TRBJ1-5 TRBD1 TRBV6-1 few TGTGCCAGCACCAAGGACAGGGGAGGGAATCAGCCCCAGCATTTT CASTKDRGGNQPQHF
TRBJ2-1 TRBD2 TRBV25-1 - TGTGCCAGCGGGACTAGCGCAACCTACAATGAGCAGTTCTTC CASGTSATYNEQFF
TRBJ2-2 - TRBV6-4 - TGTGCCAGCAGTGACTCGAGCGACACCGGGGAGCTGTTTTTT CASSDSSDTGELFF
TRBJ1-5 - TRBV19 - TGTGCCAGTAGTTCAATGACAGCGCATACATATCAGCCCCAGCATTTT CASSSMTAHTYQPQHF
TRBJ2-1 TRBD1 TRBV5-6 medium-sized TGTGCCAGCAGCCCAGGGGGTGGTGCCTGGGGGTTCTTC CASSPGGGAWGFF
TRBJ2-7 TRBD1 TRBV7-6 - TGTGCCAGCAGCTTAGCCCCCGGGACAGGGGCACGCGAGCAGTACTTC CASSLAPGTGAREQYF
TRBJ1-3 - TRBV7-9 - TGTGCCAGCAGCCCTCCCCGGGGCTCTGGAAACACCATATATTTT CASSPPRGSGNTIYF
TRBJ2-2 - TRBV30 - TGTGCCTGGAGTCCCCAAACCGGGGAGCTGTTTTTT CAWSPQTGELFF
TRBJ1-2 TRBD1 TRBV19 few TGTGCCAGTAGTACCCCCGGAGGGACAGGGAATTTAGGCTACACCTTC CASSTPGGTGNLGYTF
TRBJ1-3 - TRBV6-5 - TGTGCCAGCGTAGACTCTGGAAACACCATATATTTT CASVDSGNTIYF
TRBJ2-1 TRBD2 TRBV7-9 few TGTGCCAGCAGCCGTAGCGGGAGGGCTAACAATGAGCAGTTCTTC CASSRSGRANNEQFF
TRBJ2-1 TRBD1 TRBV5-1 - TGCGCCAGCAATGAGGCAGGGGGATCTCTCGGGGAGCAGTTCTTC CASNEAGGSLGEQFF
TRBJ2-7 - TRBV2 - TGTGCCAGCAGTGAAGAGAGACTGACCTACGAGCAGTACTTC CASSEERLTYEQYF
TRBJ1-4 TRBD1 TRBV5-6 - TGTGCCAGCAGCCCGAGGGACAGGGTGGAAAAACTGTTTTTT CASSPRDRVEKLFF
TRBJ1-5 TRBD1 TRBV6-4 - TGCGCCAGCAGTGCCTTACAGGGGACTCAGCCCCAGCATTTT CASSALQGTQPQHF
TRBJ1-1 - TRBV19 - TGTGCCAGTAGTTCTTACTCTCGCACTGAAGCTTTCTTT CASSSYSRTEAFF
TRBJ2-3 TRBD2 TRBV11-2 - TGTGCCAGCAGCTCTGGGACTAGCGGGGGGGTACTAAGCACAGATACGCAGTATTTT CASSSGTSGGVLSTDTQYF
TRBJ2-4 - TRBV27 - TGTGCCAGCAGCCGTTTTTCCCGGACAGACGCCAAAAACATTCAGTACTTC CASSRFSRTDAKNIQYF
TRBJ2-3 - TRBV5-6 - TGTGCCAGCAGCTTGGGGCCATTCACAGATACGCAGTATTTT CASSLGPFTDTQYF
TRBJ1-5 TRBD1 TRBV6-4 few TGTGCCAGCAGTAACAGGGGGCTGGTGAATCAGCCCCAGCATTTT CASSNRGLVNQPQHF
TRBJ2-7 - TRBV2 - TGTGCCAGCATTCTGGAACTAAACTCCTTCGGGTACTTC CASILELNSFGYF
TRBJ2-1 - TRBV27 - TGTGCCAGCCGATGGACAGCTTACAATGAGCAGTTCTTC CASRWTAYNEQFF
TRBJ2-1 TRBD2 TRBV5-1 - TGCGCCAGCAGCCCTGGCGGGTTTGGGCCTAGCGGGAGTAATGAGCAGTTCTTC CASSPGGFGPSGSNEQFF
TRBJ2-2 - TRBV7-2 - TGTGCCAGCACCTTTTTTGCCTCGGGGACCGGGGAGCTGTTTTTT CASTFFASGTGELFF
TRBJ1-4 TRBD1 TRBV27 - TGTGCCAGCAGCGCCGACAGGGGAGCGTATGAAAAACTGTTTTTT CASSADRGAYEKLFF
TRBJ2-3 - TRBV4-1 once TGCGCCAGCAGCCAAGTCCCCCCGCGGGGGCAAGGAGATACGCAGTATTTT CASSQVPPRGQGDTQYF
TRBJ2-1 - TRBV29-1 - TGCAGCGCCCGGGTGAATGAGCAGTTCTTC CSARVNEQFF
TRBJ1-1 - TRBV6-1 - TGTGCCAGCAGTAGGACAGCGACGTACACTGAAGCTTTCTTT CASSRTATYTEAFF
TRBJ2-2 TRBD2 TRBV6-4 - TGTGCCAGCAGTGACTCGGGAGGCGGGAGTAGTACCGGGGAGCTGTTTTTT CASSDSGGGSSTGELFF
TRBJ2-7 - TRBV4-1 - TGCGCCAGCAGCCAAGATACGTTTGGTTACGAGCAGTACTTC CASSQDTFGYEQYF
TRBJ2-7 TRBD2 TRBV7-9 - TGTGCCAGCAGCTATTCGGCGAATGCGGGAGCAGGGGAGCAGTACTTC CASSYSANAGAGEQYF
TRBJ1-1 - TRBV9 few TGTGCCAGCAGCCCCTCGTCGGTGGGACTAAACACTGAAGCTTTCTTT CASSPSSVGLNTEAFF
TRBJ1-3 - TRBV6-1 - TGTGCCAGCTTACAGCAGGGATCTGGGAACACCATATATTTT CASLQQGSGNTIYF
TRBJ2-2 TRBD2 TRBV7-2 - TGTGCCAGCAGCTTATCGGGAGGGGACACCGGGGAGCTGTTTTTT CASSLSGGDTGELFF
TRBJ1-1 TRBD1 TRBV6-1 - TGTGCCAGCAGTGAGGACAGGGCAAGCACTGAAGCTTTCTTT CASSEDRASTEAFF
TRBJ2-3 - TRBV9 few TGTGCCAGCAGCGTAGGTAGGGGGTTGGCAGATACGCAGTATTTT CASSVGRGLADTQYF
TRBJ2-2 TRBD1 TRBV6-1 - TGTGCCAGCAGTGAGGACAGGGATGACGGGGAGCTGTTTTTT CASSEDRDDGELFF
TRBJ2-2 - TRBV9 - TGTGCCAGCGCAGAAACTATTGGGAACACCGGGGAGCTGTTTTTT CASAETIGNTGELFF
TRBJ2-2 TRBD2 TRBV5-1 - TGCGCCAGCAGCTTGGGACGGCTAGCGGGGGGCATAGGTGCCGGGGAGCTGTTTTTT CASSLGRLAGGIGAGELFF
TRBJ2-1 TRBD1 TRBV6-5 - TGTGCCAGCAGTCGTCAGACAGGGTTCGATGAGCAGTTCTTC CASSRQTGFDEQFF
TRBJ2-5 - TRBV6-6 - TGTGCCAGCAGTAGAGTCATGAGGGAGACCCAGTACTTC CASSRVMRETQYF
TRBJ2-7 TRBD2 TRBV5-1 - TGCGCCAGCAGCTTTGGACTAGCGGGGGGGTTATCTTCCTACGAGCAGTACTTC CASSFGLAGGLSSYEQYF
TRBJ1-1 TRBD1 TRBV18 - TGTGCCAGCTCACCGCTGAAAACAGGGGCTCCGGGGAACACTGAAGCTTTCTTT CASSPLKTGAPGNTEAFF
TRBJ1-4 TRBD1 TRBV7-6 - TGTGCCAGCAGCTTCAGGGGGCTGGATGAAAAACTGTTTTTT CASSFRGLDEKLFF